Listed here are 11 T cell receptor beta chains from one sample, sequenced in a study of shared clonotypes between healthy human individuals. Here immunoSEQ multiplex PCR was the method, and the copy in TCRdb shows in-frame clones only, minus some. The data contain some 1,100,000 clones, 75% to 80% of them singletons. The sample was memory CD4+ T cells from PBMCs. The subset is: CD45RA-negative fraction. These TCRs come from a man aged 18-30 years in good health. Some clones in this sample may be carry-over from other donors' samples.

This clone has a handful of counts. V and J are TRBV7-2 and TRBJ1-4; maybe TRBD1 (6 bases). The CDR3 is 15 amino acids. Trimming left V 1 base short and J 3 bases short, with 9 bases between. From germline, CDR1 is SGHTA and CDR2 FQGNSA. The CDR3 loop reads CASSLGGAPNEKLFF. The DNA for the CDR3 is TGTGCCAGCAGCTTAGGGGGGGCCCCTAATGAAAAACTGTTTTTT. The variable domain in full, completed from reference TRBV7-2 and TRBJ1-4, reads GAGVSQSPSNKVTEKGKDVELRCDPISGHTALYWYRQSLGQGLEFLIYFQGNSAPDKSGLPSDRFSAERTGGSVSTLTIQRTQQEDSAVYLCASSLGGAPNEKLFFGSGTQLSVL.

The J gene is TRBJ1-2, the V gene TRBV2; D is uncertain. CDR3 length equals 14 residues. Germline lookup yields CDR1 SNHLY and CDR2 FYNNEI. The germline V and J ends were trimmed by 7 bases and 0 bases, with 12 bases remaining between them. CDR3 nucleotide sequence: TGTGCCAGCATGGCAGATGGGGCTAACTATGGCTACACCTTC. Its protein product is CASMADGANYGYTF.

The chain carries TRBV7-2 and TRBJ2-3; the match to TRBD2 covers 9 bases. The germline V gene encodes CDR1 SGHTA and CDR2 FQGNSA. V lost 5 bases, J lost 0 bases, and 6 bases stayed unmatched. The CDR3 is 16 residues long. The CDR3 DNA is TGTGCCAGCAGCCTTAACCTAGCGGGGAGCACAGATACGCAGTATTTT. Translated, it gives CASSLNLAGSTDTQYF.

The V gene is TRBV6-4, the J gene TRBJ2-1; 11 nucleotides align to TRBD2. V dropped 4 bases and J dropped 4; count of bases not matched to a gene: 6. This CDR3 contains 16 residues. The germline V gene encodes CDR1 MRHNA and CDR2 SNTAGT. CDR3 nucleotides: TGTGCCAGCAGTGTCAGTGGGACTAGCGGTTACAATGAGCAGTTCTTC. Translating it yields CASSVSGTSGYNEQFF.

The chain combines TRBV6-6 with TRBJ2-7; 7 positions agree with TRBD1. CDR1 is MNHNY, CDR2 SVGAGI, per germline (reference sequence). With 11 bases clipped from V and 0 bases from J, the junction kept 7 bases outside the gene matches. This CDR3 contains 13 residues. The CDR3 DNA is TGTGCCGCCCGGGACAGTTCCTCCTACGAGCAGTACTTC. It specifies CAARDSSSYEQYF.

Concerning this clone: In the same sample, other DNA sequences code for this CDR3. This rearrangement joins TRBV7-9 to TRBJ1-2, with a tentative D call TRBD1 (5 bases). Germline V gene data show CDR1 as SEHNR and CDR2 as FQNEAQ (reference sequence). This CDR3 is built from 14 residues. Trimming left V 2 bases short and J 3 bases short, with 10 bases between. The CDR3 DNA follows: TGTGCCAGCAGCTTAACCGGGGGAGACTATGGCTACACCTTC. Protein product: CASSLTGGDYGYTF.

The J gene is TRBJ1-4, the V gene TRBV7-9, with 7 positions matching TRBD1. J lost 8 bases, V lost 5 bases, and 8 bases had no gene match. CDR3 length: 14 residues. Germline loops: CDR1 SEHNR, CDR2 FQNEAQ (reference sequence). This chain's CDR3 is CASSPGTEGEKLFF. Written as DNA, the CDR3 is TGTGCCAGCAGCCCTGGGACAGAAGGCGAAAAACTGTTTTTT.

The CDR3 reads CASRPARYSGANVLTF. CDR3 sequence (DNA): TGTGCCAGCAGACCGGCCCGTTACTCTGGGGCCAACGTCCTGACTTTC. The chain has TRBV27 and TRBJ2-6; no reliable D call. The V and J ends lost 6 bases and 0 bases respectively, with 12 bases between them. Germline CDR1 is MNHEY and CDR2 is SMNVEV (reference sequence). The CDR3 has 16 amino acids. The full variable domain, completed using reference TRBV27 and TRBJ2-6, is EAQVTQNPRYLITVTGKKLTVTCSQNMNHEYMSWYRQDPGLGLRQIYYSMNVEVTDKGDVPEGYKVSRKEKRNFPLILESPSPNQTSLYFCASRPARYSGANVLTFGAGSRLTVL.

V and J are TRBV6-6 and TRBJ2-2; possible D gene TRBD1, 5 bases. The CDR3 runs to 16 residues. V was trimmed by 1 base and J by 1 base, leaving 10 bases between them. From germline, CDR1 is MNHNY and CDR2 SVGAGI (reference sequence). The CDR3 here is CASSYLDTRNTGELFF. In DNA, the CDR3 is TGTGCCAGCAGTTACTTGGACACAAGGAACACCGGGGAGCTGTTTTTT.

The CDR3 loop reads CAWRRPGTGGSGEQYF. As DNA, the CDR3 is TGTGCCTGGAGGAGACCCGGGACAGGGGGAAGTGGCGAGCAGTACTTC. The V and J genes are TRBV30 and TRBJ2-7, with TRBD1 identical over 11 bases. The ends lost 3 bases at V and 6 bases at J; junction bases unmatched: 13. The CDR3 extends over 16 amino acids. CDR1 is GTSNPN, CDR2 SVGIG, per germline (reference sequence).

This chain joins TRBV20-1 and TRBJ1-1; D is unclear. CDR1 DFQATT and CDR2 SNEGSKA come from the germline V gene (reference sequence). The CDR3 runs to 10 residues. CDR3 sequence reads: CRGSNTEAFF. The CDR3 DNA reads TGCAGAGGATCTAATACTGAAGCTTTCTTT.